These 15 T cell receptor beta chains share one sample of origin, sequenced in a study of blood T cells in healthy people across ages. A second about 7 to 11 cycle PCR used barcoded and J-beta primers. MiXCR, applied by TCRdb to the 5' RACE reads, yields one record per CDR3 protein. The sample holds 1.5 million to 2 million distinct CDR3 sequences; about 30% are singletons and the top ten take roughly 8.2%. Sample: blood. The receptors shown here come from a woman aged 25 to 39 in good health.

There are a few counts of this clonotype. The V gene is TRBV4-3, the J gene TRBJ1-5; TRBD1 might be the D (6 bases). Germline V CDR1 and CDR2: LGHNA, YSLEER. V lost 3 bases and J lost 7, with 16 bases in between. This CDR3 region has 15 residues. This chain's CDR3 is CASSQDRQILQPQHF. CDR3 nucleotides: TGCGCCAGCAGCCAGGACAGACAAATCTTACAGCCCCAGCATTTT.

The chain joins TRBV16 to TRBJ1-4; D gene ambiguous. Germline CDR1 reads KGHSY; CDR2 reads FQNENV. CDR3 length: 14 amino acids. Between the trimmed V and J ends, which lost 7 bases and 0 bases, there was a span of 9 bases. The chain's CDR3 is CASTTTATNEKLFF. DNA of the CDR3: TGTGCCAGCACCACGACGGCAACTAATGAAAAACTGTTTTTT.

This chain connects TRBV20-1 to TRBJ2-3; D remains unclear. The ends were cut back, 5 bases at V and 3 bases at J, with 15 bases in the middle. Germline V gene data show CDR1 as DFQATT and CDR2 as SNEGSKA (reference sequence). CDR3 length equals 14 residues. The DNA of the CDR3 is TGCAGTGCTGTGGACGGTCTTTATACAGATACGCAGTATTTT. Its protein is CSAVDGLYTDTQYF.

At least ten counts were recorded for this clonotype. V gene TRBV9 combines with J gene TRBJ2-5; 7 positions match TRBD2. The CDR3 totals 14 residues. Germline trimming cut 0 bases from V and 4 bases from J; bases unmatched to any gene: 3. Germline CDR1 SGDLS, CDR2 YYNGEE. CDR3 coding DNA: TGTGCCAGCAGCGTAGGTCTAGCGGCAGAGACCCAGTACTTC. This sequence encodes CASSVGLAAETQYF.

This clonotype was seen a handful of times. The CDR3: CATSNPRTSRSGNEQFF. CDR3 sequence (DNA): TGTGCCACCAGCAACCCCAGGACTAGCCGGAGCGGCAATGAGCAGTTCTTC. J is TRBJ2-1 and V is TRBV15; 8 bases align to TRBD2. CDR1 and CDR2 (germline): LNHNV, YYDKDF (reference sequence). With V trimmed by 4 bases and J by 6 bases, 14 bases remained unmatched. The CDR3 length is 17 residues.

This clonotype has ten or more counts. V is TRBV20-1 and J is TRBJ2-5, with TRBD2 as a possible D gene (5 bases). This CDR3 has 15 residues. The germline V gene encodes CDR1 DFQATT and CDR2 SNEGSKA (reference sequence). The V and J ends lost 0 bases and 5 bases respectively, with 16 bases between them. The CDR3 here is CSARDIRGSAETQYF. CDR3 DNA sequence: TGCAGTGCTAGAGATATTCGGGGATCAGCGGAGACCCAGTACTTC.

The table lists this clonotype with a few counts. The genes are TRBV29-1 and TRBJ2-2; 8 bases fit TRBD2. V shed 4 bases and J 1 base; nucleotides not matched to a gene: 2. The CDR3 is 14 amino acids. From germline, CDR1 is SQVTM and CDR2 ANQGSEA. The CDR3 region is CSVAGGMNTGELFF. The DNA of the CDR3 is TGCAGCGTTGCGGGGGGGATGAACACCGGGGAGCTGTTTTTT.

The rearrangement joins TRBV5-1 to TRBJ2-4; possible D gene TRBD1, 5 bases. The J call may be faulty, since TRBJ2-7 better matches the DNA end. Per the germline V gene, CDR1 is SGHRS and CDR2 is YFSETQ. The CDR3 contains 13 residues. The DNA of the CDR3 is TGCGCCAGCAGCTTGGCACAGGACTACGAGCAGTACTTC. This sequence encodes CASSLAQDYEQYF.

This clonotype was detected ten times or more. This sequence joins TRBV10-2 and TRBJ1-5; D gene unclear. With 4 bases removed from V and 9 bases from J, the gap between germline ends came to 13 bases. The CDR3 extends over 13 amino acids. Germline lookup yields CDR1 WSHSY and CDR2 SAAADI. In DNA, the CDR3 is TGCGCCAGCAGTGCTAACAGCGAGGCGCCCCAGCATTTT. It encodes CASSANSEAPQHF.

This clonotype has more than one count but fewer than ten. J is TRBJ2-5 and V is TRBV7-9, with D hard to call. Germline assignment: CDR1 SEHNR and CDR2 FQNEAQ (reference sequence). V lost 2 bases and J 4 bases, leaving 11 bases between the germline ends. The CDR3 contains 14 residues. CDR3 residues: CASSLHQVRETQYF. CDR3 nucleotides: TGTGCCAGCAGCTTACACCAGGTCCGAGAGACCCAGTACTTC.

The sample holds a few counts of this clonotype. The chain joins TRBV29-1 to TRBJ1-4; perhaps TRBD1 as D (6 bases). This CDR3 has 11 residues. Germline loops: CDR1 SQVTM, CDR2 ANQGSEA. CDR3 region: CTGGNNEKLFF. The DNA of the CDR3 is TGCACCGGGGGCAATAATGAAAAACTGTTTTTT.

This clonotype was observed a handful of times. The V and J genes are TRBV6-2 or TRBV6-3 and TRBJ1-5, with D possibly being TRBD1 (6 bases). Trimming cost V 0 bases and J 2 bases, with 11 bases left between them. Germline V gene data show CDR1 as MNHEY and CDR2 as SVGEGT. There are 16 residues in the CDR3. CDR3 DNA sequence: TGTGCCAGCAGTTACTCGACCAGGGGAGGCAATCAGCCCCAGCATTTT. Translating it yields CASSYSTRGGNQPQHF.

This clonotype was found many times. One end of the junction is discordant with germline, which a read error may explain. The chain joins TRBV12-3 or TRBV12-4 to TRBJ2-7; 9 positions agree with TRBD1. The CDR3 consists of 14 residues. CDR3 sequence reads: CASSLTGGNYEQYF. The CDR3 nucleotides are TGCGCCAGCAGCTTGACAGGGGGGAACTACGAGCAGTACTTC.

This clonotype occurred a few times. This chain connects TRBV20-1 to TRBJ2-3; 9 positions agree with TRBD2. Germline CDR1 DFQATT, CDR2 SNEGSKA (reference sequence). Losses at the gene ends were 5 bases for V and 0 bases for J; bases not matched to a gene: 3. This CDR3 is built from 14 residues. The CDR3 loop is CSAYLAGSTDTQYF. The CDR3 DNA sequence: TGCAGTGCTTATCTAGCGGGAAGCACAGATACGCAGTATTTT.

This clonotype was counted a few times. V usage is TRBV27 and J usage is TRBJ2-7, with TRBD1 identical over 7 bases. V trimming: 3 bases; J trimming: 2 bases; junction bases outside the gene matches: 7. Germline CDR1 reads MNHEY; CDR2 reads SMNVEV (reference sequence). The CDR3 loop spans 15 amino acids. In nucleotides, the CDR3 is TGTGCCAGCAGTTTGCGAAGGGACAGCCCCTACGAGCAGTACTTC. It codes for CASSLRRDSPYEQYF.